The 29 T cell receptor beta chains below all came from one sample that was sequenced in a study of graft-versus-host responses after intestinal transplantation. Antigen specificity for these receptors is unknown. TCRdb's copy holds only in-frame clones and misses some; the assay was immunoSEQ multiplex PCR. The table lists about 94,000 clones, 90% to 95% of them singletons. This sample comprised unstimulated CD8+ T cells sorted from spleen or lymph node cells, obtained before intestinal transplant. These receptors originate from a human donor who received an intestinal transplant.

The chain combines TRBV7-9 with TRBJ2-5; TRBD2 aligns across 9 bases. Near its end, the DNA agrees better with TRBJ2-7, so the J call may be wrong. Germline-derived CDR1 and CDR2 are SEHNR and FQNEAQ (reference sequence). The length of the CDR3 is 17 residues. CDR3: CASSSSLSGGDSYEQYF. The CDR3 bases are TGTGCCAGCAGCTCCTCACTTAGCGGGGGCGATTCCTACGAGCAGTACTTC.

The V call is TRBV28, the J call TRBJ2-7, with 11 bases aligning to TRBD2. CDR3 length equals 14 residues. The J segment lost 3 bases and the V segment lost 5 bases, leaving 3 bases of the junction unmatched. The germline V gene encodes CDR1 MDHEN and CDR2 SYDVKM. CDR3 bases: TGTGCCAGCAGTCAGGGACTAGCGGTCTACGAGCAGTACTTC. Its translation: CASSQGLAVYEQYF.

The chain links TRBV5-1 to TRBJ2-1, with 9 positions matching TRBD2. This CDR3 has 18 residues. V lost 0 bases, J lost 3 bases, and 10 bases stayed unmatched. The V gene's germline CDR1 is SGHRS and CDR2 YFSETQ. The CDR3 bases are TGCGCCAGCAGCTTGGAGGCTAGCGGGACCATCTACTACAATGAGCAGTTCTTC. This sequence encodes CASSLEASGTIYYNEQFF. The whole variable domain, remainder taken from reference TRBV5-1 and TRBJ2-1, is KAGVTQTPRYLIKTRGQQVTLSCSPISGHRSVSWYQQTPGQGLQFLFEYFSETQRNKGNFPGRFSGRQFSNSRSEMNVSTLELGDSALYLCASSLEASGTIYYNEQFFGPGTRLTVL.

The V call is TRBV25-1, the J call TRBJ2-7; 12 nucleotides align to TRBD2. Germline V gene data show CDR1 as MGHDK and CDR2 as SYGVNS. The CDR3 covers 14 residues. V dropped 2 bases and J dropped 6; count of bases not matched to a gene: 2. The CDR3 sequence is CASSEGLAGTEQYF. The CDR3 nucleotides read TGTGCCAGCAGTGAAGGACTAGCGGGGACCGAGCAGTACTTC.

The chain recombines TRBV30 with TRBJ1-2; maybe TRBD1 (5 bases). The ends were cut back, 5 bases at V and 1 base at J, with 17 bases in the middle. CDR3 length: 15 residues. From germline, CDR1 is GTSNPN and CDR2 SVGIG (reference sequence). The CDR3 region is CAWLADSLINYGYTF. CDR3 bases: TGTGCCTGGTTAGCTGACAGCTTAATTAACTATGGCTACACCTTC.

In its sample, this clone was seen once. The chain recombines TRBV6-5 with TRBJ1-3, with TRBD1 matching 9 bases. Trimming at V came to 10 bases and at J to 6 bases, leaving 10 bases not matched to a gene. The CDR3 runs to 14 residues. Germline V gene sequence: CDR1 MNHEY, CDR2 SVGAGI. The CDR3 coding sequence is TGTGCCACCACCCCGGACAGGGGAGCAAACACCATATATTTT. This sequence encodes CATTPDRGANTIYF.

This clone was counted only a few times. The chain combines TRBV4-3 with TRBJ2-5; 8 nucleotides agree with TRBD2. From germline, CDR1 is LGHNA and CDR2 YSLEER. This CDR3 is built from 15 residues. Germline trimming cut 4 bases from V and 1 base from J; bases unmatched to any gene: 5. The DNA of the CDR3 is TGCGCCAGCAGCCTTGGGACTAGTCTCCAAGAGACCCAGTACTTC. It encodes CASSLGTSLQETQYF.

This clone came up once. V usage is TRBV4-3 and J usage is TRBJ1-4; D not certain. The V gene lost 3 bases and the J gene lost 0 bases, with 17 bases spanning the gap. Germline CDR1 and CDR2: LGHNA and YSLEER. The CDR3 covers 18 residues. For the CDR3, the DNA is TGCGCCAGCAGCCACTCCCGCTCGTGGAGCCCAACTAATGAAAAACTGTTTTTT. It yields the protein CASSHSRSWSPTNEKLFF.

The chain recombines TRBV10-2 with TRBJ2-3, with D perhaps TRBD1 (6 bases). The CDR3 has 17 amino acids. Germline V CDR1 and CDR2: WSHSY, SAAADI. V was clipped by 0 bases and J by 3 bases, with 16 bases between them. The CDR3 DNA reads TGCGCCAGCAGTGAGTCCGTAGGCACAGGGTGGACAGATACGCAGTATTTT. Its protein is CASSESVGTGWTDTQYF.

The CDR3 region has the DNA TGTGCCAGCAGCCCCCTCGGGACAGATAACACCGGGGAGCTGTTTTTT. This sequence encodes CASSPLGTDNTGELFF. The rearrangement joins TRBV5-6 to TRBJ2-2, with 7 bases matching TRBD1. CDR3 length equals 16 residues. The V and J ends lost 4 bases and 2 bases, in that order; junction bases with no gene match: 8. CDR1 SGHDT and CDR2 YYEEEE come from the germline V gene.

The rearrangement uses TRBV5-4 and TRBJ2-7; 7 bases line up with TRBD1. CDR1 and CDR2 from the germline V gene are SGHNT and YYREEE (reference sequence). There are 13 residues in the CDR3. J was trimmed by 2 bases and V by 9 bases; bases with no gene match: 8. The CDR3 spells CATFQDRTYEQYF. DNA for the CDR3: TGTGCCACCTTCCAGGACAGGACCTACGAGCAGTACTTC.

The chain recombines TRBV6-5 with TRBJ2-1; D is possibly TRBD2 (6 bases). Germline-derived CDR1 and CDR2 are MNHEY and SVGAGI. V lost 6 bases and J 8 bases, leaving 20 bases between the germline ends. The length of the CDR3 is 15 residues. The CDR3 nucleotides are TGTGCCAGCAGCCGTAGCGGAAGGGGTCTCGATGAGCAGTTCTTC. Protein product: CASSRSGRGLDEQFF.

The V call is TRBV19, the J call TRBJ2-7; 7 nucleotides line up with TRBD1. There are 15 residues in the CDR3. V shed 3 bases and J 0 bases; nucleotides not matched to a gene: 5. Germline V CDR1 and CDR2: LNHDA, SQIVND (reference sequence). In DNA, the CDR3 is TGTGCCAGTAGTATGGCGGCAGGGGGCTCCTACGAGCAGTACTTC. Encoded protein: CASSMAAGGSYEQYF.

J is TRBJ1-1 and V is TRBV5-1; TRBD1 agrees at 10 bases. This CDR3 contains 17 residues. Looked up from germline, CDR1 is SGHRS and CDR2 is YFSETQ. J gave up 0 bases and V 4 bases, and 9 bases lay outside the gene matches. CDR3 residues: CASSNRDRGLMNTEAFF. DNA for the CDR3: TGCGCCAGCAGCAACCGGGACAGGGGTTTAATGAACACTGAAGCTTTCTTT. The full variable domain, completed using reference TRBV5-1 and TRBJ1-1, is KAGVTQTPRYLIKTRGQQVTLSCSPISGHRSVSWYQQTPGQGLQFLFEYFSETQRNKGNFPGRFSGRQFSNSRSEMNVSTLELGDSALYLCASSNRDRGLMNTEAFFGQGTRLTVV.

The rearrangement uses TRBV7-9 and TRBJ2-7; TRBD1 might be the D (6 bases). The germline V gene has CDR1 SEHNR and CDR2 FQNEAQ (reference sequence). The V and J ends lost 5 bases and 0 bases respectively, with 14 bases between them. The CDR3 sequence is 15 residues long. The CDR3 DNA is TGTGCCAGCAGCCAGGGGCAGACTTTCTCCTACGAGCAGTACTTC. Its translation is CASSQGQTFSYEQYF.

This chain connects TRBV6-1 to TRBJ1-2; D possibly corresponds to TRBD1 (6 bases). Germline CDR1 reads MNHNS; CDR2 reads SASEGT. V was cut by 6 bases and J by 6 bases, with 11 bases left in between. The length of the CDR3 is 12 residues. CDR3 sequence: CASRQGLDGYTF. Here the CDR3 DNA reads TGTGCCAGCAGACAGGGTTTGGATGGCTACACCTTC.

The chain uses TRBV2 and TRBJ2-7; TRBD1 matches at 7 bases. Germline CDR1 reads SNHLY; CDR2 reads FYNNEI. The CDR3 contains 15 residues. V was pared by 11 bases and J by 2 bases, with 15 bases of the junction left unmatched. CDR3 sequence reads: CALDNRGSGPYEQYF. The CDR3 DNA follows: TGTGCCTTGGACAACAGGGGTTCAGGGCCCTACGAGCAGTACTTC.

This clone was counted a single time. The chain employs TRBV9 and TRBJ2-1; 14 positions agree with TRBD2. Trimming cost V 4 bases and J 4 bases; bases outside gene matches: 7. CDR1 and CDR2 (germline): SGDLS, YYNGEE. The CDR3 covers 17 residues. The CDR3 region has the DNA TGTGCCAGCAGCTTCCAGGGACTAGCGGGAGCGTACAATGAGCAGTTCTTC. Translating gives CASSFQGLAGAYNEQFF.

The chain uses TRBV10-1 and TRBJ2-2; 8 nucleotides match TRBD1. The germline V gene has CDR1 WNHNN and CDR2 SYGVQD (reference sequence). The CDR3 spans 14 residues. Trimming cost V 5 bases and J 5 bases; bases outside gene matches: 4. This CDR3 is CASSLDRGTGELFF. CDR3 sequence (DNA): TGCGCCAGCAGTCTAGACAGGGGAACCGGGGAGCTGTTTTTT.

The V call is TRBV9, the J call TRBJ2-2; 14 bases fit TRBD2. The CDR3 is made up of 18 amino acids. The V gene end was trimmed by 3 bases and the J gene end by 5 bases; junction bases not matched to a gene: 9. The germline gives CDR1 SGDLS, CDR2 YYNGEE. CDR3 DNA: TGTGCCAGCAGCGCGGAGGGACTAGCGGGAGTAAGAACCGGGGAGCTGTTTTTT. It specifies CASSAEGLAGVRTGELFF.

The gene calls are TRBV5-1 and TRBJ2-7, with no clear D. Per the germline V gene, CDR1 is SGHRS and CDR2 is YFSETQ. V was trimmed by 2 bases and J by 4 bases, leaving 10 bases between them. The CDR3 loop spans 13 amino acids. CDR3 sequence: CASSFGHLYEQYF. CDR3 in DNA: TGCGCCAGCAGCTTTGGCCATCTTTACGAGCAGTACTTC.

The chain has TRBV7-9 and TRBJ1-5; D uncertain. From germline, CDR1 is SEHNR and CDR2 FQNEAQ (reference sequence). Between the trimmed V and J ends, which lost 2 bases and 4 bases, there was a span of 12 bases. This CDR3 comprises 15 residues. This CDR3 reads CASSLYGDGNQPQHF. The CDR3 DNA sequence: TGTGCCAGCAGCTTATACGGGGATGGGAATCAGCCCCAGCATTTT.

This clone has a handful of counts. The chain carries TRBV6-5 and TRBJ1-5; perhaps TRBD1 as D (5 bases). Germline V CDR1 and CDR2: MNHEY, SVGAGI. V gave up 6 bases and J gave up 3 bases, with 12 bases separating them. The CDR3 has 14 residues. The CDR3 sequence: CASRAGVSNQPQHF. CDR3 bases: TGTGCCAGCAGGGCGGGGGTGTCCAATCAGCCCCAGCATTTT.

J is TRBJ2-1 and V is TRBV7-6, with D hard to call. CDR1 is SGHVS and CDR2 is FNYEAQ in the germline V gene. V gave up 1 base and J gave up 2 bases, with 3 bases separating them. CDR3 length: 13 residues. DNA of the CDR3: TGTGCCAGCAGCTTAGGTACCTACAATGAGCAGTTCTTC. This codes for CASSLGTYNEQFF.

CDR3 DNA sequence: TGTGCCAGCAGCCCTATCCCGGGACTAGCGGGAGGGACAGATACGCAGTATTTT. Translating it yields CASSPIPGLAGGTDTQYF. V gene TRBV7-9 combines with J gene TRBJ2-3, with 16 bases matching TRBD2. V trimming: 5 bases; J trimming: 3 bases; junction bases outside the gene matches: 8. Germline CDR1 and CDR2: SEHNR and FQNEAQ (reference sequence). The CDR3 contains 18 residues. The full variable domain, its missing parts supplied by reference TRBV7-9 and TRBJ2-3, is DTGVSQNPRHKITKRGQNVTFRCDPISEHNRLYWYRQTLGQGPEFLTYFQNEAQLEKSRLLSDRFSAERPKGSFSTLEIQRTEQGDSAMYLCASSPIPGLAGGTDTQYFGPGTRLTVL.

J is TRBJ2-1 and V is TRBV28; TRBD1 is a possible D gene (5 bases). The germline gives CDR1 MDHEN, CDR2 SYDVKM. This CDR3 contains 15 residues. V was shortened by 5 bases and J by 12 bases, with 23 bases between the two germline ends. CDR3 DNA: TGTGCCAGCAGTCCCTACCTCGCTTTGCAGGGTTTGCAGTTCTTC. It translates to CASSPYLALQGLQFF.

The rearrangement links TRBV11-2 to TRBJ1-2; a possible D gene is TRBD1 (5 bases). V gave up 1 base and J gave up 8 bases, with 14 bases separating them. The CDR3 has 14 residues. Looked up from germline, CDR1 is SGHAT and CDR2 is FQNNGV. DNA of the CDR3: TGTGCCAGCAGCTTAGTAGATGGGGGGAGCGGCTACACCTTC. Amino acids: CASSLVDGGSGYTF.

The CDR3 DNA reads as TGTGCCAGCAGCCAAAACGGGACAGGGGGCGAGTACGAGCAGTACTTC. It is translated as CASSQNGTGGEYEQYF. V gene TRBV5-8 combines with J gene TRBJ2-7, with TRBD1 matching over 12 bases. Losses at the gene ends were 4 bases for V and 4 bases for J; bases not matched to a gene: 9. The CDR3 extends over 16 amino acids. Germline V CDR1 and CDR2: SGHTS, YDEGEE.

V usage is TRBV2 and J usage is TRBJ1-1; 11 positions match TRBD1. Germline assignment: CDR1 SNHLY and CDR2 FYNNEI. The CDR3 totals 17 residues. The ends lost 5 bases at V and 1 base at J; junction bases unmatched: 9. CDR3 coding DNA: TGTGCCAGCAGTCAGACCGGGACAGGGGGTTGGAACACTGAAGCTTTCTTT. Its translation: CASSQTGTGGWNTEAFF.